This T cell receptor (beta chain) comes out of a study of T cells and Merkel cell carcinoma outcomes. Findings and limits, study-wide: Reportedly, T-cell repertoire with density predicts Merkel cell carcinoma outcomes.

Profiled with immunoSEQ multiplex PCR; TCRdb holds only in-frame clones, not every one. Altogether about 5,000 clones are present, roughly 84% being singletons, with the ten largest covering about 5%. With regard to this clone: Its antigen is undetermined.

Sequencing input: tumor tissue from Merkel cell carcinoma. This clonotype originated in a human donor with Merkel cell carcinoma.

This CDR3 reads CASNRGQGGYEQYF. CDR3 DNA sequence: TGTGCCAGCAACCGGGGACAGGGGGGCTATGAGCAGTACTTC. The chain uses TRBV6-6 and TRBJ2-7, with 11 positions matching TRBD1. With V trimmed by 7 bases and J by 7 bases, 9 bases remained unmatched. The CDR3 extends over 14 amino acids. Germline values: CDR1 MNHNY, CDR2 SVGAGI (reference sequence).